One and the same sample provided the 28 T cell receptor beta chains below, sequenced in a study of identical twins. TCRdb re-called the 5' RACE reads with MiXCR, one entry per CDR3 protein. The table lists 200,000 to 300,000 distinct CDR3 sequences, over 9.5% of them singletons. The sequenced sample consisted of memory T cells sorted from blood. The receptors stem from a man in his fifties or sixties in good health.

Only a few counts were recorded for this clonotype. V usage is TRBV3-1 and J usage is TRBJ2-5; D call uncertain. From germline, CDR1 is LGHDT and CDR2 YNNKEL (reference sequence). V lost 7 bases and J 5 bases, leaving 14 bases between the germline ends. The CDR3 runs 13 residues. The DNA of the CDR3 is TGTGCCAGCACCGGGTTATTGGGGGAGACCCAGTACTTC. It encodes CASTGLLGETQYF.

This clonotype was recorded at least ten times. The chain uses TRBV3-1 and TRBJ2-4; 9 bases line up with TRBD2. Germline CDR1 is LGHDT and CDR2 is YNNKEL (reference sequence). This CDR3 contains 16 residues. J gave up 4 bases and V 1 base, and 5 bases lay outside the gene matches. This CDR3 is CASSQGAAGGKNIQYF. CDR3 coding DNA: TGTGCCAGCAGCCAAGGGGCAGCGGGAGGTAAAAACATTCAGTACTTC.

The table lists this clonotype with many counts. DNA for the CDR3: TGCGCCAGCAGCTTGGGCGACAGCATGGACTACAATGAGCAGTTCTTC. Encoded protein: CASSLGDSMDYNEQFF. V gene TRBV5-1 combines with J gene TRBJ2-1; possibly TRBD1 for D (5 bases). Germline values: CDR1 SGHRS, CDR2 YFSETQ. V gave up 0 bases and J gave up 3 bases, with 13 bases separating them. This CDR3 has 16 amino acids.

This clonotype was counted at least ten times. The chain employs TRBV28 and TRBJ2-7; D call uncertain. The germline gives CDR1 MDHEN, CDR2 SYDVKM. Trimming removed 5 bases at V and 6 bases at J, with 20 bases between. The length of the CDR3 is 15 residues. Here the CDR3 DNA reads TGTGCCAGCAGTGCTGGGTCCCCTCTGTTCCTCGAGCAGTACTTC. Translation gives CASSAGSPLFLEQYF.

This clonotype turned up a few times. The CDR3 protein is CASDRDHRNKETQYF. In DNA, the CDR3 is TGTGCCAGCGATCGGGACCACCGAAACAAAGAGACCCAGTACTTC. This sequence joins TRBV28 and TRBJ2-5; D could derive from TRBD1 or TRBD2 (5 bases each). CDR1 is MDHEN, CDR2 SYDVKM, per germline. The CDR3 is made up of 15 amino acids. Trimming removed 8 bases from V and 3 bases from J, with 19 bases in between.

The chain has TRBV5-6 and TRBJ2-2, with D perhaps being TRBD1 or TRBD2 (5 bases each). Germline V gene lookup returns CDR1 SGHDT and CDR2 YYEEEE. V lost 4 bases and J lost 3, with 19 bases in between. This CDR3 is 17 amino acids long. Here the CDR3 reads CASSTGPTRYYTGELFF. The CDR3 DNA follows: TGTGCCAGCAGCACGGGACCTACCCGCTATTACACCGGGGAGCTGTTTTTT.

This clonotype was recorded at least ten times. The J gene is TRBJ2-7, the V gene TRBV12-3 or TRBV12-4; TRBD1 is a possible D gene (5 bases). Trimming stripped 1 base from V and 0 bases from J, with 10 bases between. The CDR3 extends over 15 amino acids. The CDR3 loop reads CASSLEAGPSYEQYF. In nucleotides, the CDR3 is TGTGCCAGCAGTTTAGAAGCAGGGCCCTCCTACGAGCAGTACTTC.

The V gene is TRBV5-6, the J gene TRBJ2-1; perhaps TRBD2 as D (6 bases). This CDR3 comprises 12 residues. The germline V gene encodes CDR1 SGHDT and CDR2 YYEEEE. V gave up 4 bases and J gave up 12 bases, with 14 bases separating them. In DNA, the CDR3 is TGTGCCAGCAGCATGGGACTTAACGTGCAGTTCTTC. Protein: CASSMGLNVQFF.

For this clonotype: This may be a read error, as it is one base from a much larger clone. J is TRBJ2-5 and V is TRBV11-2, with TRBD2 matching over 10 bases. This CDR3 is 17 amino acids long. Germline V gene data show CDR1 as SGHAT and CDR2 as FQNNGV. Trimming removed 0 bases from V and 6 bases from J; junction bases left unmatched: 10. Here the CDR3 reads CASSLDLAGGGIQTQYF. The DNA of the CDR3 is TGTGCCAGCAGCTTAGACTTAGCGGGAGGAGGGATACAGACCCAGTACTTC.

Many counts were recorded for this clonotype. The chain couples TRBV7-9 to TRBJ2-3; D unclear. CDR1 is SEHNR and CDR2 is FQNEAQ in the germline V gene (reference sequence). The CDR3 contains 12 residues. Trimming pared 2 bases from V and 11 bases from J, leaving 11 bases between. The CDR3: CASSLPDSLQYF. The CDR3 nucleotides are TGTGCCAGCAGCTTACCCGACTCCCTGCAGTATTTT.

This clonotype has at least ten counts. V is TRBV12-3 or TRBV12-4 and J is TRBJ2-1; 14 positions match TRBD2. There are 16 residues in the CDR3. V was clipped by 3 bases and J by 9 bases; unmatched bases: 7. The CDR3 spells CASSFAGTSGSPEQFF. DNA for the CDR3: TGTGCCAGCAGTTTCGCCGGGACTAGCGGGAGCCCTGAGCAGTTCTTC.

The chain couples TRBV7-8 to TRBJ1-2; maybe TRBD1 (6 bases). The V gene lost 5 bases and the J gene lost 8 bases, with 12 bases spanning the gap. The germline V gene encodes CDR1 SGHVS and CDR2 FQNEAQ. The CDR3 loop spans 12 amino acids. The CDR3 is CASSQSGVGYTF. CDR3 DNA sequence: TGTGCCAGCAGCCAATCAGGGGTAGGCTACACCTTC.

The table lists this clonotype with a few counts. This sequence joins TRBV10-3 and TRBJ2-1; possible D gene TRBD2, 6 bases. CDR3 length: 13 residues. V was cut by 2 bases and J by 12 bases, with 14 bases left in between. The germline V gene has CDR1 ENHRY and CDR2 SYGVKD. CDR3 sequence (DNA): TGTGCCATCAGTGAGAGTAGCGGCTTAGGGCAGTTCTTC. Translation gives CAISESSGLGQFF.

Details on this clonotype: A read error may be the cause here, since a much bigger clone is one base away. This rearrangement joins TRBV5-6 to TRBJ1-2, with unresolved D. Germline V gene lookup returns CDR1 SGHDT and CDR2 YYEEEE. CDR3 length: 14 amino acids. V shed 0 bases and J shed 4 bases, with 10 bases lying between them. The CDR3 coding sequence is TGTGCCAGCAGCTTGGTGGTCGTAGGCTATGGCTACACCTTC. Translating gives CASSLVVVGYGYTF.

This clonotype was seen many times. The genes are TRBV6-1 and TRBJ2-7; a weak D match, TRBD1 (5 bases). V was clipped by 4 bases and J by 6 bases, with 16 bases between them. The germline CDR1 and CDR2 sequences are MNHNS and SASEGT. The length of the CDR3 is 14 residues. CDR3 amino acids: CASSGKGAFREQYF. The DNA of the CDR3 is TGTGCCAGCAGTGGGAAAGGGGCCTTTCGCGAGCAGTACTTC.

This clonotype was seen many times. V usage is TRBV3-1 and J usage is TRBJ2-1; the D gene is possibly TRBD1 (6 bases). The CDR3 runs to 17 residues. The ends were cut back, 4 bases at V and 0 bases at J, with 16 bases in the middle. The V gene's germline CDR1 is LGHDT and CDR2 YNNKEL (reference sequence). The DNA for the CDR3 is TGTGCCAGCAGCCCCCGTTATAGGGGGAGCTCCTACAATGAGCAGTTCTTC. Amino acid sequence: CASSPRYRGSSYNEQFF.

The CDR3 loop is CAWSWTSGRGLRFF. In DNA, the CDR3 is TGTGCCTGGAGTTGGACTAGCGGGAGGGGGTTGAGGTTCTTC. This chain links TRBV30 with TRBJ2-1, with 15 bases aligning to TRBD2. Germline V gene data show CDR1 as GTSNPN and CDR2 as SVGIG (reference sequence). The CDR3 consists of 14 residues. V gave up 2 bases and J gave up 15 bases; unmatched junction bases: 8.

The rearrangement joins TRBV20-1 to TRBJ2-3, with a weak D call TRBD2 (5 bases). Germline-derived CDR1 and CDR2 are DFQATT and SNEGSKA (reference sequence). V gave up 4 bases and J gave up 0 bases, with 17 bases separating them. The CDR3 extends over 16 amino acids. The CDR3 DNA reads TGCAGTGCTATCAATCACCTTAAGCGGAGCACAGATACGCAGTATTTT. Translated, it gives CSAINHLKRSTDTQYF.

In its sample, this clonotype was seen many times. The rearrangement joins TRBV20-1 to TRBJ2-5, with TRBD2 matching 11 bases. The CDR3 contains 13 residues. V lost 7 bases, J lost 4 bases, and 5 bases stayed unmatched. Germline values: CDR1 DFQATT, CDR2 SNEGSKA (reference sequence). CDR3 amino acids: CSVTGTSGETQYF. CDR3 DNA sequence: TGCAGTGTCACCGGGACTAGCGGAGAGACCCAGTACTTC.

As regards this clonotype: This clone may be a read error of a much larger clone one base away. This chain uses TRBV12-3 or TRBV12-4 with TRBJ1-3; D is possibly TRBD1 (5 bases). Between the trimmed V and J ends, which lost 5 bases and 4 bases, there was a span of 15 bases. The CDR3 sequence is 15 residues long. Here the CDR3 reads CASSPWTREGNTIYF. CDR3 DNA: TGTGCCAGCAGTCCCTGGACAAGGGAAGGAAACACCATATATTTT.

This clonotype has just a few counts. The chain couples TRBV14 to TRBJ1-6; D uncertain. CDR3 length equals 17 residues. V gave up 2 bases and J gave up 8 bases, with 19 bases separating them. Germline lookup yields CDR1 SGHDN and CDR2 FVKESK. The CDR3 reads CASSQKSGLPRDSPLHF. DNA of the CDR3: TGTGCCAGCAGCCAAAAGAGCGGCCTACCGAGGGATTCACCCCTCCACTTT.

V is TRBV7-9 and J is TRBJ1-5, with TRBD1 as a possible D gene (5 bases). The CDR3 totals 14 residues. The germline V gene has CDR1 SEHNR and CDR2 FQNEAQ (reference sequence). The V and J ends lost 8 bases and 1 base respectively, with 12 bases between them. Here the CDR3 reads CASGVGGSNQPQHF. DNA for the CDR3: TGTGCCAGCGGCGTGGGGGGGAGCAATCAGCCCCAGCATTTT.

This clonotype was seen at least ten times. The genes are TRBV4-3 and TRBJ2-7, with 9 bases matching TRBD1. There are 15 residues in the CDR3. Germline V gene sequence: CDR1 LGHNA, CDR2 YSLEER. V was clipped by 0 bases and J by 5 bases; unmatched bases: 5. The chain's CDR3 is CASSQDRTGDNEQYF. The CDR3 coding sequence is TGCGCCAGCAGCCAAGACAGGACAGGGGATAACGAGCAGTACTTC.

The chain couples TRBV11-1 to TRBJ1-1; D call uncertain. Trimming removed 2 bases from V and 1 base from J, with 29 bases in between. This CDR3 is built from 21 residues. CDR1 and CDR2 (germline): SGHAT, FQDESV (reference sequence). The CDR3 loop is CASSLSVLGKLISRENTEAFF. DNA of the CDR3: TGTGCCAGCAGCTTAAGCGTATTGGGGAAGCTTATAAGTCGAGAGAACACTGAAGCTTTCTTT.

The V and J genes are TRBV3-1 and TRBJ2-1; D not resolved. The V gene lost 0 bases and the J gene lost 0 bases, with 12 bases spanning the gap. Germline CDR1 LGHDT, CDR2 YNNKEL (reference sequence). The CDR3 length is 17 residues. CDR3 residues: CASSQDQPWGSYNEQFF. The CDR3 bases are TGTGCCAGCAGCCAAGATCAGCCCTGGGGCTCCTACAATGAGCAGTTCTTC.

This clonotype was detected ten times or more. J is TRBJ2-7 and V is TRBV5-1, with D perhaps matching TRBD2 (6 bases). This CDR3 has 16 residues. The V end lost 8 bases, the J end lost 0 bases, and 21 bases lay between the germline ends. Germline CDR1 and CDR2: SGHRS and YFSETQ. The CDR3 spells CARPRTVGGLSYEQYF. The CDR3 DNA sequence: TGCGCCAGGCCGAGAACAGTCGGAGGGCTCTCCTACGAGCAGTACTTC.

This clonotype has a count of ten or more. This rearrangement joins TRBV6-1 to TRBJ2-1; TRBD2 might be the D (6 bases). Germline V CDR1 and CDR2: MNHNS, SASEGT. Between the trimmed V and J ends, which lost 6 bases and 7 bases, there was a span of 16 bases. CDR3 length: 14 residues. CDR3 DNA: TGTGCCAGCAGGCCGGGGCGGGGTGGGAATGAGCAGTTCTTC. It yields the protein CASRPGRGGNEQFF.

The genes are TRBV18 and TRBJ2-7, with TRBD1 matching over 8 bases. Trimming cost V 5 bases and J 7 bases; bases outside gene matches: 10. CDR1 is KGHSH and CDR2 is LQKENI in the germline V gene. The CDR3 totals 14 residues. CDR3 residues: CASSRPGQAGEQYF. As DNA, the CDR3 is TGTGCCAGCTCAAGACCGGGACAGGCTGGAGAGCAGTACTTC.